This TCR beta chain was retrieved from a study of T cell responses to AZD1222 COVID-19 vaccine. Findings of the study overall: Spike-specific TCR depth and breadth grew after two AZD1222 doses. Reports indicate that nearly half of spike-specific TCRs are directed at unmutated variant regions. Only after the peak T cell response were repertoires sampled.

Assay used: immunoSEQ multiplex PCR; TCRdb lists only in-frame clones, some missing. The table shows approximately 100,000 clones, with about 94% occurring only once. Germline V gives CDR1 SGHNT, CDR2 YYREEE (reference sequence). This CDR3 has 16 residues. V lost 4 bases to trimming and J lost 2 bases, with 17 bases between them. With regard to this clone: Its antigen is currently unknown.

The specimen was peripheral blood, collected on day 0 of AZD1222 vaccination. The chain carries TRBV5-4 and TRBJ2-3; D may correspond to TRBD1 or TRBD2 (5 bases each). The clonotype was recovered from an adult in good health. CDR3 nucleotide sequence: TGTGCCAGCAGCCCGTTTGTGGGGGTGAACACAGATACGCAGTATTTT. It yields the protein CASSPFVGVNTDTQYF.